This TCR beta chain came from a study of a mutant IDH1 vaccine in newly diagnosed glioma. The table came from immunoSEQ multiplex PCR; TCRdb's copy has only in-frame clones and leaves some out. The sample shows around 88,000 clones, about four fifths of them seen only once. Stated time point: baseline, week 1 (first vaccination visit). Treatment denoted: pre-vaccination baseline after standard-of-care therapy. As regards this clone: Antigen: not known.

Germline loops: CDR1 SGHRS, CDR2 YFSETQ. CDR3 length equals 16 residues. After removal of 0 bases from V and 1 base from J, the junction contained 5 bases not matched to a gene. Findings and limits, study-wide: The occurrence of vaccine-induced immune responses was seen in over 90% of patients.

Here the sequenced sample was PBMCs, taken from a glioma patient treated with radiotherapy, temozolomide or both. V and J are TRBV5-1 and TRBJ2-5, with TRBD2 identical over 8 bases. The clonotype originates from a man aged 35 to 55 with glioma. In DNA form, the CDR3 reads TGCGCCAGCAGCTTGGTAGTAGCGGGGCCCCAAGAGACCCAGTACTTC. Amino acids: CASSLVVAGPQETQYF.